This T cell receptor beta chain was retrieved from a study of post-analysis software for immune sequencing data (dated by TCRdb to 2015 to 2017). For context, the study as a whole: The recorded disease courses included relapsing-remitting, secondary progressive and progressive-relapsing multiple sclerosis, and some patients had no subtype annotation. The patient repertoires were compared against more than 10 previously published healthy control repertoires obtained from donors aged roughly 6 to 28 years. A subset of samples was prepared in parallel using single-end sample barcoding, then pooled and co-amplified after Illumina adapter ligation.

Trimming costs V 4 bases and J 0 bases, and their ends lie 12 bases apart. CDR3 length: 14 amino acids, cysteine to phenylalanine. Only CDR3 DNA remains: 42 bases, in frame from the first base. The germline V gene (reference sequence) gives CDR1 as DFQATT and CDR2 as SNEGSKA. Libraries were built with PCR. Data came from an Illumina HiSeq 2500. To reduce PCR and sequencing biases, unique molecular identifiers were incorporated into the TCR beta cDNA libraries. Every 1 to 10 million input T cells yielded approximately 500,000 cDNA molecules, meaning each molecule approximated one T cell. The patient libraries were prepared and sequenced using the same protocol as the earlier healthy control dataset. Samples belonging to the same batch were prepared together, multiplexed and sequenced on a shared HiSeq lane. As for how the authors treated the data: Raw barcoded reads were processed with MIGEC, and single-read molecular identifier groups were discarded before consensus assembly and CDR3 extraction. Clonotype tables were post-analysed with VDJtools, and diversity was normalized by down-sampling all datasets to the smallest sample size. Repertoire overlap clustering matched CDR3 amino acid but not nucleotide sequences to correct batch-related cross-sample contamination. In-frame beta chains were kept once TCRdb had trimmed the public reads at Q25 with fastp and called clones with MiXCR. Here each entry gathers all rows of one CDR3 protein and keeps the most common genes and DNA. The V and J calls shown here were made by TCRdb, not taken from the authors' results. Present in this sample are hundreds of thousands of distinct CDR3 sequences, around 27% of which were seen just once. More than 0.55% of the sample lies in the top ten.

Overall study outcomes, separate from this receptor: Several TRBV segments, including TRBV5-6, TRBV5-1 and TRBV20-1, were significantly more frequent in patients than controls. Direct clustering with F measure showed strong co-clustering of samples prepared in the same batch, prompting a batch-effect correction. Significantly lower normalized Chao1 diversity was found in multiple sclerosis patients than in controls, suggesting substantial peripheral T-cell clonal expansion. The control group was slightly older than the multiple sclerosis patient group.

To demonstrate the VDJtools post-analysis software, TCR beta repertoires were profiled from the peripheral blood of about 14 young patients with multiple sclerosis. The multiple sclerosis patients were children and adolescents between about 6 and 16 years of age. There are a few counts of this clonotype. It has no known antigen specificity. The record has no base qualities; no much larger clone is one base away. The sequenced material came from blood. This clonotype was obtained from a girl aged 5-17 years with multiple sclerosis. The chain was built from TRBV20-1 and TRBJ1-2; the D region possibly corresponds to TRBD1 (6 bases align). The CDR3 here reads CSANGQGSNYGYTF. The nucleotide sequence reads as follows: TGCAGTGCTAACGGCCAGGGGTCTAACTATGGCTACACCTTC.